These 5 T cell receptor beta chains were sequenced from one sample in a study of T-cell memory formation after mild COVID-19 (dated by TCRdb to the early 2020s). The protocol used for the library was 5' RACE. The instrument was an Illumina NovaSeq 6000. Starting from the raw public reads, TCRdb applied fastp trimming at Q25, assembled clones with MiXCR and retained in-frame beta chains. Rows are unified per CDR3 protein, each entry keeping the most common DNA and genes. Here the sample has 110,000 to 150,000 distinct CDR3 sequences; approximately 25% occur a single time. The leading ten clones occupy around 24% of the sample. Sequenced: PBMCs or a T cell subset sorted from them (not recorded which). The receptors stem from an adult woman who had mild COVID-19 (a few samples of this study predate the infection). The sample titles of this study are shuffled in the database, so cell type and time point are left out; the donor was told from shared clones.

This clonotype was counted many times. The CDR3 sequence: CATSKGLAGDGNEQFF. The CDR3 region has the DNA TGTGCCACCAGCAAGGGACTAGCGGGGGATGGGAATGAGCAGTTCTTC. The rearrangement joins TRBV15 to TRBJ2-1, with 14 positions matching TRBD2. The CDR3 is made up of 16 amino acids. Unmatched junction bases numbered 6, after V lost 4 bases and J lost 7 bases. Germline CDR1 reads LNHNV; CDR2 reads YYDKDF (reference sequence). Full variable domain (missing parts from reference TRBV15 and TRBJ2-1): DAMVIQNPRYQVTQFGKPVTLSCSQTLNHNVMYWYQQKSSQAPKLLFHYYDKDFNNEADTPDNFQSRRPNTSFCFLDIRSPGLGDTAMYLCATSKGLAGDGNEQFFGPGTRLTVL.

This clonotype was picked up a small number of times. The V call is TRBV6-5, the J call TRBJ1-2; D ambiguous. Germline CDR1 reads MNHEY; CDR2 reads SVGAGI. The germline V and J ends were trimmed by 5 bases and 2 bases, with 12 bases remaining between them. CDR3 size: 14 residues. CDR3 sequence reads: CASSPEDGNYGYTF. The CDR3, as DNA: TGTGCCAGCAGTCCAGAGGACGGGAACTATGGCTACACCTTC.

The chain couples TRBV7-9 to TRBJ1-5; 8 positions agree with TRBD1. CDR3 size: 15 residues. Unmatched junction bases numbered 6, after V lost 4 bases and J lost 4 bases. Per the germline V gene, CDR1 is SEHNR and CDR2 is FQNEAQ (reference sequence). The CDR3 protein is CASSSDRGRNQPQHF. The CDR3 nucleotides read TGTGCCAGCAGCTCTGACAGGGGTCGGAATCAGCCCCAGCATTTT.

This clonotype was counted between two and nine times. The chain is built from TRBV5-6 and TRBJ1-1, with D unresolved. In germline, CDR1 is SGHDT, CDR2 YYEEEE. The CDR3 length is 12 residues. V gave up 4 bases and J gave up 1 base, with 5 bases separating them. In DNA form, the CDR3 reads TGTGCCAGCAGCCCCTCGAACACTGAAGCTTTCTTT. It encodes CASSPSNTEAFF.

This clonotype was observed a handful of times. This sequence joins TRBV25-1 and TRBJ2-7; D gene unclear. CDR1 and CDR2 (germline): MGHDK, SYGVNS. The CDR3 totals 14 residues. The V gene lost 0 bases and the J gene lost 7 bases, with 13 bases spanning the gap. CDR3 in amino acids: CASSEYSDPWEQYF. Written as DNA, the CDR3 is TGTGCCAGCAGTGAATACTCCGACCCTTGGGAGCAGTACTTC.